This is a list of T cell receptor beta chains from one sample in a study of blood T cell repertoires in COVID-19. Sequencing was performed with immunoSEQ multiplex PCR; in TCRdb, only in-frame clones are kept and a portion is missing. The sample lists around 160,000 clones, approximately 86% seen once, with roughly 2.9% in the top ten. The sample consisted of peripheral blood. The receptors come from a woman in her thirties or forties with active or convalescent COVID-19. Each CDR3 is given with its conserved first and last residue. The D gene is left open where the match is weak. The size field is filled for only some rows; it gives once, few, many or a size class.

j_gene	abundance	v_gene	d_gene	CDR3nt	CDR3aa
TRBJ1-2	.	TRBV2	.	TGTGCCAGCAGTGCGGGGGGGTTGCACTATGGCTACACCTTC	CASSAGGLHYGYTF
TRBJ1-2	once	TRBV7-9	TRBD1	TGTGCCAGCAGCGCCCGTACAGGGGGCGATGGCTACACCTTC	CASSARTGGDGYTF
TRBJ1-6	once	TRBV18	TRBD1	TGTGCCAGCTCACCAGGACAGGGAAATTTCCCAGGTTCACCCCTCCACTTT	CASSPGQGNFPGSPLHF
TRBJ2-7	.	TRBV18	.	TGTGCCAGCTCACCAGGGGAGCGGTACGAGCAGTACTTC	CASSPGERYEQYF
TRBJ1-1	.	TRBV7-2	.	TGTGCCAGCAACCGGGGTGGAGGACAGGAAGCTTTCTTT	CASNRGGGQEAFF
TRBJ2-7	.	TRBV5-1	TRBD1	TGCGCCAGCAGTTTTCTACCGGGGACAGGGGTAGGTCCGGGCTACGAGCAGTACTTC	CASSFLPGTGVGPGYEQYF
TRBJ1-1	.	TRBV9	.	TGTGCCAGCAGCTCAGAACAGGGTAGGGGCACTGAAGCTTTCTTT	CASSSEQGRGTEAFF
TRBJ1-3	once	TRBV4-3	.	TGCGCCAGCAGCAATAGCCTCGTACAGGGTAGCTCTGGAAACACCATATATTTT	CASSNSLVQGSSGNTIYF
TRBJ2-3	.	TRBV10-3	TRBD1	TGTGCCATCAGTGAGAGACAGGGTTGGGGCACAGATACGCAGTATTTT	CAISERQGWGTDTQYF
TRBJ2-7	.	TRBV5-6	.	TGTGCCAGCAGCGCGACAGACACCTACGAGCAGTACTTC	CASSATDTYEQYF
TRBJ1-1	.	TRBV24-1	.	TGTGCCACCAGCCTACTGGACAGCAGCACTGAAGCTTTCTTT	CATSLLDSSTEAFF
TRBJ2-6	.	TRBV7-2	.	TGTGCCAGCAGCTTAAGGGAGACTGGGGCCAACGTCCTGACTTTC	CASSLRETGANVLTF
TRBJ1-4	.	TRBV11-2	.	TGTGCCAGCAGCTTAGATCCAGGGACAAATGAAAAACTGTTTTTT	CASSLDPGTNEKLFF
TRBJ1-5	once	TRBV6-5	TRBD1	TGTGCCAGCAGTCCAGACAGGGGGAGCAATCAGCCCCAGCATTTT	CASSPDRGSNQPQHF
TRBJ1-4	.	TRBV28	.	TGTGCCAGCAGTCCACCCTGGGGGGGACCCACCCCCGAAGGAAAACTGTTTTTT	CASSPPWGGPTPEGKLFF
TRBJ1-2	.	TRBV6-5	TRBD1	TGTGCCAGCATTCTGGACAGGCGATTGTCTGGCTACACCTTC	CASILDRRLSGYTF
TRBJ1-2	.	TRBV5-4	.	TGTGCCAGCAGCTTGGTTTCGACAGCGAATGGCTACACCTTC	CASSLVSTANGYTF
TRBJ1-5	.	TRBV28	.	TGTGCCAGCAGTTCGGTGGTTGGTCAGCCCCAGCATTTT	CASSSVVGQPQHF
TRBJ1-2	once	TRBV5-1	.	TGCGCCAGCAGCTTGGGGGCAGGGGCTAACTATGGCTACACCTTC	CASSLGAGANYGYTF
TRBJ1-2	.	TRBV5-5	TRBD1	TGTGCCAGCAGCTTTCGGACAGGAATCTACACCTTC	CASSFRTGIYTF
TRBJ1-4	.	TRBV6-2/TRBV6-3	TRBD1	TGTGCCAGCAGTTTCGACAGGGGTAGAAGTGAAAAACTGTTTTTT	CASSFDRGRSEKLFF
TRBJ1-4	.	TRBV30	.	TGTGCCTGGAGTGGGAGTTCGTATGAAAAACTGTTTTTT	CAWSGSSYEKLFF